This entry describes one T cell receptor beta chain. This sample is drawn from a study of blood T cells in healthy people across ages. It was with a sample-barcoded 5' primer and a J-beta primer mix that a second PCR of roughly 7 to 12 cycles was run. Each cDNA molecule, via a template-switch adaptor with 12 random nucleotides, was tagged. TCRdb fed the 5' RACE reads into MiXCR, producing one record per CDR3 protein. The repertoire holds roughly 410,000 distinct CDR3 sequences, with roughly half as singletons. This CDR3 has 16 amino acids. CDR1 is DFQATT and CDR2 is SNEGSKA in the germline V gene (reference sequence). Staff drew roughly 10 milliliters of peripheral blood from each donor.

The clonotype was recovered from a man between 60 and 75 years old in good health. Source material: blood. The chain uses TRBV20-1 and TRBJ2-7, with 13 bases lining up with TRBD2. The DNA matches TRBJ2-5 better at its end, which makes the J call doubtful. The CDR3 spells CSARRMGLAGQETQYF. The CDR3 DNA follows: TGCAGTGCTAGACGAATGGGACTAGCGGGACAAGAGACCCAGTACTTC.